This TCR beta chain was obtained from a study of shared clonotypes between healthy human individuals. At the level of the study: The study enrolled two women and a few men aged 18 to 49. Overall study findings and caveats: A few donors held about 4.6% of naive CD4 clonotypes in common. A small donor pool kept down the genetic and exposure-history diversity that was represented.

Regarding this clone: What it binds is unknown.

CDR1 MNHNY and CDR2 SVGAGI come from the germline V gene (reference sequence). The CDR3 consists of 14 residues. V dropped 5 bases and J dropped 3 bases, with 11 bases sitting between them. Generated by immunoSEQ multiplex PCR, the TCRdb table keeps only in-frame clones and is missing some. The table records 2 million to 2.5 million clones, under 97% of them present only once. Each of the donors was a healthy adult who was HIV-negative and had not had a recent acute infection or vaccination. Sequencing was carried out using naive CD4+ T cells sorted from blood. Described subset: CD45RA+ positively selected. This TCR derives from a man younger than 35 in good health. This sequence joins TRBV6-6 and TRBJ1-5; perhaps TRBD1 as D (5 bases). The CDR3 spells CASSPSGTNQPQHF. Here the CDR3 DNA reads TGTGCCAGCAGTCCCTCCGGGACCAATCAGCCCCAGCATTTT.